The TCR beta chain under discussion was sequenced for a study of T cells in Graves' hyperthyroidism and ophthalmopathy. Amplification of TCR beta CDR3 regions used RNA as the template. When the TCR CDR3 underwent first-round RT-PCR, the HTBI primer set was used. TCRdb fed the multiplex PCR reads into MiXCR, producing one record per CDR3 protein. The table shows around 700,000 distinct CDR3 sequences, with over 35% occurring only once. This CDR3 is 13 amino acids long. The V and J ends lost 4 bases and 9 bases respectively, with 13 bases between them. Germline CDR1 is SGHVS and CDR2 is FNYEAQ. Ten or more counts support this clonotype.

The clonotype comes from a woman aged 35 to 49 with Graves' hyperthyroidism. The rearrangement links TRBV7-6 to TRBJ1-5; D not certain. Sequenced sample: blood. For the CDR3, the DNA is TGTGCCAGCAGCTCAGCCGTGGCAGCGCCCCAGCATTTT. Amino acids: CASSSAVAAPQHF.